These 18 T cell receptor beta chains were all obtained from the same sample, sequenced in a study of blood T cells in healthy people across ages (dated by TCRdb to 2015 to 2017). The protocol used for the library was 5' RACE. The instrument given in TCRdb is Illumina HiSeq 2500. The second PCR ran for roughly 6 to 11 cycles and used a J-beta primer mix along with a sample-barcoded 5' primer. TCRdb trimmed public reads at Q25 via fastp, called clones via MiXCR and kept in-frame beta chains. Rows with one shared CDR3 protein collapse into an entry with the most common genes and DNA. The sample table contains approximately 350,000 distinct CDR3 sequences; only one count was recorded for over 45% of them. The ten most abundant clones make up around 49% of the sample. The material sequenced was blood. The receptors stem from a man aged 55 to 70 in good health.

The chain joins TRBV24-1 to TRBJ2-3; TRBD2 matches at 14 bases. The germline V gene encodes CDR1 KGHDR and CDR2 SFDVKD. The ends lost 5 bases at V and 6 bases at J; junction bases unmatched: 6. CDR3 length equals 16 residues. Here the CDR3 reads CATSVAGTSGSDTQYF. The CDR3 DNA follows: TGTGCCACCAGTGTTGCCGGGACTAGCGGGAGTGATACGCAGTATTTT.

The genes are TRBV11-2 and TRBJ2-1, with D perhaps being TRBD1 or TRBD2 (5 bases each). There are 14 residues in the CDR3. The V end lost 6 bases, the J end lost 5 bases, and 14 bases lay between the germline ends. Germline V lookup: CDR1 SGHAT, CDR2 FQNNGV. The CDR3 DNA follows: TGTGCCAGCAGGAGGGGTATCCGCGACAATGAGCAGTTCTTC. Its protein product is CASRRGIRDNEQFF.

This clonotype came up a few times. The CDR3 sequence: CASSDTTSGTYEQYF. The CDR3 bases are TGTGCCAGCAGTGACACGACTAGCGGGACCTACGAGCAGTACTTC. The chain combines TRBV25-1 with TRBJ2-7; 11 bases are a match to TRBD2. The CDR3 is made up of 15 amino acids. The junction had 3 bases not matched to a gene; V was cut back by 3 bases and J by 2 bases. CDR1 is MGHDK and CDR2 is SYGVNS in the germline V gene.

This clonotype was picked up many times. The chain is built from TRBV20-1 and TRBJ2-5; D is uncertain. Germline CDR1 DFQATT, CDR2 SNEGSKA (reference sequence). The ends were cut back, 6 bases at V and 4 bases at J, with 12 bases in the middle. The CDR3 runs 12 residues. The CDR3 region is CSARTDLETQYF. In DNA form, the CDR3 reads TGCAGTGCCCGTACCGACCTAGAGACCCAGTACTTC.

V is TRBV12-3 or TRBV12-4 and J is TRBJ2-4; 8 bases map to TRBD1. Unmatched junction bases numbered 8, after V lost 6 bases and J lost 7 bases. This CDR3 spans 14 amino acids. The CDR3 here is CASSPNRGINIQYF. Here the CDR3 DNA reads TGTGCCAGCAGCCCTAACAGGGGGATCAACATTCAGTACTTC.

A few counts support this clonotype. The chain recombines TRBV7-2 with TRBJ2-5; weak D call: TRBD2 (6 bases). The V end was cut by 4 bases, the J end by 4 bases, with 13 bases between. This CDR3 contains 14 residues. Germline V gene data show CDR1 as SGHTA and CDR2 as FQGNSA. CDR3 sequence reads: CASSWRARGETQYF. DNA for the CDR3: TGTGCCAGCAGCTGGAGGGCGCGGGGAGAGACCCAGTACTTC.

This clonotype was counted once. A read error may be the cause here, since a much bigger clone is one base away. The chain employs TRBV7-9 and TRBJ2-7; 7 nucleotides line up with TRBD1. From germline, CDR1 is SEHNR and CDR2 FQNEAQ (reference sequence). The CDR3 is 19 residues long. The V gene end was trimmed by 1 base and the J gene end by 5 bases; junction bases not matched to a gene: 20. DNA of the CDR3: TGTGCCAGCAGCTTAGTCGGTCGGACAGGCCCACTACGGTCCGACGAGCAGTACTTC. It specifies CASSLVGRTGPLRSDEQYF.

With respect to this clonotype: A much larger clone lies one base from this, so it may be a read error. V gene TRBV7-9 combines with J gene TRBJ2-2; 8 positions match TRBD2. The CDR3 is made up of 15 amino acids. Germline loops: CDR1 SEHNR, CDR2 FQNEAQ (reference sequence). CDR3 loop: CASSLRAGDTGEPFF. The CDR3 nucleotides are TGTGCCAGCAGCTTAAGAGCGGGGGACACCGGGGAGCCGTTTTTT.

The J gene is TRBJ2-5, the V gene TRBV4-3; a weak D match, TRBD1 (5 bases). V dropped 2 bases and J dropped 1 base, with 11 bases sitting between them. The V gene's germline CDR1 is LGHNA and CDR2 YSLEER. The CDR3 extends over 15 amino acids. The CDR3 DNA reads TGCGCCAGCAGCCAATCAGGACACGTCCAAGAGACCCAGTACTTC. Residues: CASSQSGHVQETQYF.

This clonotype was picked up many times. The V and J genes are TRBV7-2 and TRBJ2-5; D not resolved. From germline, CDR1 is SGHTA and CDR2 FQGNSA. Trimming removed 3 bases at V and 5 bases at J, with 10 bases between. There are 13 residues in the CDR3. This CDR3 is CASSFQGLETQYF. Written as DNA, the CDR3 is TGTGCCAGCAGCTTCCAAGGTCTGGAGACCCAGTACTTC.

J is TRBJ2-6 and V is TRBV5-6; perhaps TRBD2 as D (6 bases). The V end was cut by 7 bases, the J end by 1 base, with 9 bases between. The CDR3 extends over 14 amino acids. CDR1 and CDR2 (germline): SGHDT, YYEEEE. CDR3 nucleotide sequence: TGTGCCAGCCTTCGGGAGTCTGGGGCCAACGTCCTGACTTTC. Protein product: CASLRESGANVLTF.

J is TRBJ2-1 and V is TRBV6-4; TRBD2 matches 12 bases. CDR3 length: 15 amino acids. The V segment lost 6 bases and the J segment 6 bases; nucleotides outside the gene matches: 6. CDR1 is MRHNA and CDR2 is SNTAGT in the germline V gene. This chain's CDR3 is CASSRLAGGFNEQFF. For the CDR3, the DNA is TGTGCCAGCAGCCGCCTAGCGGGAGGGTTCAATGAGCAGTTCTTC.

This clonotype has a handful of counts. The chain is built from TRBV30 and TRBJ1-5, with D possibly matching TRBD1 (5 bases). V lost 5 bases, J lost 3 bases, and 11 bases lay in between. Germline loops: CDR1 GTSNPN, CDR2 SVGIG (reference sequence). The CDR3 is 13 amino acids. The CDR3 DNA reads TGTGCCTGGGCGGGGGGGGACAATCAGCCCCAGCATTTT. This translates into CAWAGGDNQPQHF.

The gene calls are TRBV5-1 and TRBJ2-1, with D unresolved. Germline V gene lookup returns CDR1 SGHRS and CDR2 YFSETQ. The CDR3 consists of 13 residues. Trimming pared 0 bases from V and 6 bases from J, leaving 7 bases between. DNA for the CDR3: TGCGCCAGCAGCTTGGGGACCGCCAATGAGCAGTTCTTC. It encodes CASSLGTANEQFF.

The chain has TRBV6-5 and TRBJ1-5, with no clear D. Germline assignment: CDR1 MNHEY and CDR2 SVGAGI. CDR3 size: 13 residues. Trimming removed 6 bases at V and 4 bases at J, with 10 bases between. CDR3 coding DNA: TGTGCCAGCAGGCCTAGTGGGAATCAGCCCCAGCATTTT. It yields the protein CASRPSGNQPQHF.

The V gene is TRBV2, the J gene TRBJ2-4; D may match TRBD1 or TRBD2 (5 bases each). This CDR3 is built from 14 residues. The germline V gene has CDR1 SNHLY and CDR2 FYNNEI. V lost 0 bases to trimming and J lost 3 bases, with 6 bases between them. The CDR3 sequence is CASSEAGVKNIQYF. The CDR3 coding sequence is TGTGCCAGCAGTGAAGCGGGGGTCAAAAACATTCAGTACTTC.

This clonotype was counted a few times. CDR3 loop: CASSRDPEKLFF. The DNA of the CDR3 is TGTGCCAGCAGTAGGGACCCGGAGAAACTGTTTTTT. The chain joins TRBV11-2 to TRBJ1-4; possible D gene TRBD1, 5 bases. The germline CDR1 and CDR2 sequences are SGHAT and FQNNGV. V was trimmed by 6 bases and J by 11 bases, leaving 13 bases between them. The CDR3 covers 12 residues.

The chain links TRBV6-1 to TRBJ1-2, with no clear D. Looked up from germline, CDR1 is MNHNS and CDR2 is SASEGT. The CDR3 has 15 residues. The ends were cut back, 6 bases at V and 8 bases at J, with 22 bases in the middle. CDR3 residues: CASRTDGALLKGYTF. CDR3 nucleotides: TGTGCCAGCAGGACGGACGGCGCTCTCCTTAAGGGCTACACCTTC.